This TCR beta chain was recorded in a study of T cell repertoires in cytomegalovirus infection. Concerning this clonotype itself: Its cognate antigen is unknown.

The CDR3 spans 17 residues. The V and J ends lost 6 bases and 2 bases, in that order; junction bases with no gene match: 13. Germline V gene data show CDR1 as MDHEN and CDR2 as SYDVKM. From the reads, TCRdb called clonotypes with MiXCR, one entry per CDR3 protein. Of approximately 730,000 distinct CDR3 sequences listed, 25% to 30% are singletons. General study points: Dominant in the ex vivo response were TCR beta clonotypes restricted by HLA-C and specific for CMV.

The sequences come from cultured CD8+ T cells from PBMCs, collected from culture after CMV antigen stimulation. The source is a human donor in good health (CMV status not recorded). Some clones in this sample may be carry-over from other donors' samples. This chain uses TRBV28 with TRBJ1-5, with 7 bases lining up with TRBD1. This chain's CDR3 is CASRIRDRGIGNQPQHF. The CDR3 region has the DNA TGTGCCAGCAGGATCCGGGACAGAGGTATTGGCAATCAGCCCCAGCATTTT.